These T cell receptor beta chains were read from a single sample in a study of CD8 T cells in Susac syndrome. TCRdb re-analysed the immunoSEQ multiplex PCR reads in MiXCR, keeping a single row per CDR3 protein. Among about 250,000 distinct CDR3 sequences listed, about 93% were seen once. Sequenced: CD4+ T cells from PBMCs. The receptors shown here come from a human donor with multiple sclerosis. CDR3s include the opening cysteine and the closing phenylalanine or tryptophan. The D gene is left open where the match is weak. Size is stated for part of the rows, as once, few or many counts, or as a class when the clone is expanded.

D gene | J gene | clone size | V gene | CDR3 DNA | CDR3 protein
NA | TRBJ1-5 | NA | TRBV30 | TGTGCCTGGAGGGTTCTGGGGGGGGTCAATCAGCCCCAGCATTTT | CAWRVLGGVNQPQHF
NA | TRBJ1-2 | NA | TRBV10-3 | TGTGCCATCAGTGACGGCAGGGGTGATGGCTACACCTTC | CAISDGRGDGYTF
TRBD1 | TRBJ2-5 | NA | TRBV2 | TGTGCCAGCAGGGCCGACAGGGGGCGGCCCAAGGAGACCCAGTACTTC | CASRADRGRPKETQYF
NA | TRBJ1-5 | NA | TRBV20-1 | TGCAGTGCTAGAGCTGAGTCTAGCAATCAGCCCCAGCATTTT | CSARAESSNQPQHF
TRBD2 | TRBJ2-1 | NA | TRBV6-2/TRBV6-3 | TGTGCCAGCACCAAGACTAGCGCTCTCTCCTACAATGAGCAGTTCTTC | CASTKTSALSYNEQFF
TRBD1 | TRBJ1-2 | NA | TRBV7-9 | TGTGCCAGCAGCTTAATAGGACAGGGGTTTGGCTACACCTTC | CASSLIGQGFGYTF
NA | TRBJ2-3 | once | TRBV6-5 | TGTGCCAGCAGTTATAACCCCAGCACAGATACGCAGTATTTT | CASSYNPSTDTQYF
TRBD1 | TRBJ1-2 | NA | TRBV5-1 | TGCGCCAGCAGCTTAGACAGGGACTCGCCGTATGGCTACACCTTC | CASSLDRDSPYGYTF
TRBD2 | TRBJ2-3 | NA | TRBV4-2 | TGTGCCAGCAGCCAGATAACTAGCGTCGGCACAGATACGCAGTATTTT | CASSQITSVGTDTQYF
TRBD1 | TRBJ2-7 | NA | TRBV12-3/TRBV12-4 | TGTGCCAGCAGTTTGGGACAGGGGGTAAACGAGCAGTACTTC | CASSLGQGVNEQYF
NA | TRBJ2-3 | NA | TRBV4-1 | TGCGCCAGCAGCCAACTACACCTACCTCCTAGCACAGATACGCAGTATTTT | CASSQLHLPPSTDTQYF
TRBD1 | TRBJ2-5 | NA | TRBV19 | TGTGCCAGTAAGGGGGACAGTACACGAGAGACCCAGTACTTC | CASKGDSTRETQYF
NA | TRBJ1-2 | NA | TRBV6-6 | TGTGCCAGCAGTCACATTTCAGGTGGTGGCTACACCTTC | CASSHISGGGYTF
NA | TRBJ2-3 | NA | TRBV12-3/TRBV12-4 | TGTGCCAGCACCGACTCCGGAGATACGCAGTATTTT | CASTDSGDTQYF
NA | TRBJ2-3 | NA | TRBV7-9 | TGTGCCAGCACCACCGGGGGTACGCAGTATTTT | CASTTGGTQYF
NA | TRBJ1-5 | NA | TRBV5-1 | TGCGCCAGCAGCTTGACGGGGGCGCTTGGTCAGCCCCAGCATTTT | CASSLTGALGQPQHF
NA | TRBJ2-3 | NA | TRBV5-1 | TGCGCCAGCAGCGCGACAGGGAGGAGCACAGATACGCAGTATTTT | CASSATGRSTDTQYF
NA | TRBJ2-1 | NA | TRBV2 | TGTGCCAGCAGTGATCCGACGGGCAGCTCCTACAATGAGCAGTTCTTC | CASSDPTGSSYNEQFF
NA | TRBJ2-2 | NA | TRBV5-4 | TGTGCCAGCAGCCGCGGGGGCCGGGGGGACACCGGGGAGCTGTTTTTT | CASSRGGRGDTGELFF
NA | TRBJ2-3 | NA | TRBV19 | TGTGCCAGTAGTATAGCCCGTATTCACACAGATACGCAGTATTTT | CASSIARIHTDTQYF
NA | TRBJ1-6 | NA | TRBV20-1 | TGCAGTGCTAGTACGGGATTTGATAATTCACCCCTCCACTTT | CSASTGFDNSPLHF
TRBD2 | TRBJ2-3 | NA | TRBV12-3/TRBV12-4 | TGTGCCAGCAGTTTAGGCGGGAGGGCCCCAGATACGCAGTATTTT | CASSLGGRAPDTQYF
TRBD1 | TRBJ1-1 | NA | TRBV7-9 | TGTGCCAGCAGCTTAGGGGACAGGGGGCAGAACACTGAAGCTTTCTTT | CASSLGDRGQNTEAFF
NA | TRBJ2-5 | NA | TRBV5-6 | TGTGCCAGCAGCTTGGCAGGCCGCCAGACCCAGTACTTC | CASSLAGRQTQYF
TRBD1 | TRBJ1-1 | NA | TRBV6-5 | TGTGCCAGCGGCTACAGGGGCACGAACACTGAAGCTTTCTTT | CASGYRGTNTEAFF
NA | TRBJ1-4 | NA | TRBV4-1 | TGCGCCAGCAGCCAAGATAGTCTAGGAGGAGGGTCTTCCTTT | CASSQDSLGGGSSF
NA | TRBJ2-5 | NA | TRBV24-1 | TGTGCCACCAGTGATAGTAAAGCAGGGTACCAAGAGACCCAGTACTTC | CATSDSKAGYQETQYF
NA | TRBJ2-7 | NA | TRBV12-3/TRBV12-4 | TGTGCCAGCAGTTTATTTCCCCCTGGGAGGAAAGGCGACTACGAGCAGTACTTC | CASSLFPPGRKGDYEQYF
NA | TRBJ2-4 | NA | TRBV23-1 | TGCGCCAGCACCTCGAGTGTAGCCAAAAACATTCAGTACTTC | CASTSSVAKNIQYF
TRBD1 | TRBJ1-1 | NA | TRBV12-3/TRBV12-4 | TGTGCCAGCAGCGGACGTACAGGGGCTGGAGATATGAACACTGAAGCTTTCTTT | CASSGRTGAGDMNTEAFF
TRBD1 | TRBJ1-4 | NA | TRBV4-1 | TGCGCCAGCAGTGTTTCCGGGACAGGGTTTGAAAAACTGTTTTTT | CASSVSGTGFEKLFF
TRBD1 | TRBJ1-1 | NA | TRBV10-3 | TGTGCCATCAGGGACAGGGGTTTGGTGAACACTGAAGCTTTCTTT | CAIRDRGLVNTEAFF
NA | TRBJ2-7 | NA | TRBV27 | TGTGCCAGCAGTTTGTTGGGGCGCGGAGGCGAGCAGTACTTC | CASSLLGRGGEQYF
TRBD1 | TRBJ2-2 | NA | TRBV5-1 | TGCGCCAGCAGCCCCGAGGGACAGGGGAACACCGGGGAGCTGTTTTTT | CASSPEGQGNTGELFF
NA | TRBJ1-1 | NA | TRBV6-5 | TGTGCCAGCAGCCGGGAAGGATCCCCCAAAGCTTTCTTT | CASSREGSPKAFF
NA | TRBJ1-1 | NA | TRBV7-2 | TGTGCCAGCAGCTTAGTGGGCCAGCTGGGTTTTACTGAAGCTTTCTTT | CASSLVGQLGFTEAFF
NA | TRBJ2-7 | few | TRBV12-5 | TGTGCTAGTGGTATGCCCAAGCAGTACTTC | CASGMPKQYF
TRBD1 | TRBJ2-1 | NA | TRBV28 | TGTGCCAGCAGTTTATCGAGGGGGCGCTTCCATGAGCAGTTCTTC | CASSLSRGRFHEQFF
TRBD2 | TRBJ2-1 | NA | TRBV10-2 | TGCGCCAGCAATTTGGCGGGGGGCTACAATGAGCAGTTCTTC | CASNLAGGYNEQFF
TRBD2 | TRBJ2-1 | once | TRBV19 | TGTGCCAGTAGTGGGCGACTAGCATACGGGGATGAGCAGTTCTTC | CASSGRLAYGDEQFF
TRBD2 | TRBJ2-5 | NA | TRBV4-2 | TGTGCCAGCAGCCAAGAGGTTAGCGGGGCGTCGGAGACCCAGTACTTC | CASSQEVSGASETQYF
NA | TRBJ1-1 | NA | TRBV12-3/TRBV12-4 | TGTGCCAGCAGTTTAATGGAGAACACTGAAGCTTTCTTT | CASSLMENTEAFF
NA | TRBJ1-1 | NA | TRBV7-9 | TGTGCCAGCAGCCCCCGGGGGGGGGCTCGCGGTGAAGCTTTCTTT | CASSPRGGARGEAFF
NA | TRBJ1-2 | NA | TRBV3-1 | TGTGCCAGCAGCCAAGATGAAGGGAACTATGGCTACACCTTC | CASSQDEGNYGYTF
NA | TRBJ2-7 | NA | TRBV5-1 | TGCGCCAGTCGTGCGTATGGGGGAACCTACGAGCAGTACTTC | CASRAYGGTYEQYF
NA | TRBJ1-1 | NA | TRBV29-1 | TGCAGCGCTGGGGGCCAGAACACTGAAGCTTTCTTT | CSAGGQNTEAFF
TRBD1 | TRBJ2-3 | NA | TRBV12-3/TRBV12-4 | TGTGCCAGCGGACAGGTTGAGGATACGCAGTATTTT | CASGQVEDTQYF
NA | TRBJ2-2 | NA | TRBV10-3 | TGTGCCATCAGTGATCAGGTTCAGAGGAGGTTTTTT | CAISDQVQRRFF
NA | TRBJ2-5 | NA | TRBV7-2 | TGTGCCAGCAGCCCATTCGGAGAGACCCAGTACTTC | CASSPFGETQYF
NA | TRBJ2-1 | NA | TRBV30 | TGTGCCTGGAGTCGGGCTCTTAATGAGCAGTTCTTC | CAWSRALNEQFF
NA | TRBJ2-3 | NA | TRBV30 | TGTGCCTGCGGCGGGTCTAGCCCAGATACGCAGTATTTT | CACGGSSPDTQYF
NA | TRBJ1-5 | NA | TRBV20-1 | TGCAGTGCCACGACGGGGGTTGGACAGCCCCAGCATTTT | CSATTGVGQPQHF
NA | TRBJ1-2 | NA | TRBV5-1 | TGCGCCAGCAGCTTTAAGGGAGAAATCGATGGCTACACCTTC | CASSFKGEIDGYTF